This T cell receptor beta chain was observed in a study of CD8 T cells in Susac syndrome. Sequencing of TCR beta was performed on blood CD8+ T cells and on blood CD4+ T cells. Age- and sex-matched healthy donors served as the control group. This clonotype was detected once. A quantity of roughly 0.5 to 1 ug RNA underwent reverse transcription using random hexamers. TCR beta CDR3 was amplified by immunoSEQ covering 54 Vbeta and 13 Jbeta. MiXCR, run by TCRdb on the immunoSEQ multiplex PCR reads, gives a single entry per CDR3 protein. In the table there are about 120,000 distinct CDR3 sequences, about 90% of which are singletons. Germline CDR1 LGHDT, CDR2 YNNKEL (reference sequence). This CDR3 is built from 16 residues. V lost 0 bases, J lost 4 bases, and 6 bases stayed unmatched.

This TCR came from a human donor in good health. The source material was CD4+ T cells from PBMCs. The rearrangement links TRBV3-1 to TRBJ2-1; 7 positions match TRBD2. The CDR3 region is CASSQDSGRAYNEQFF. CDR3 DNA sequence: TGTGCCAGCAGCCAAGATTCGGGGAGGGCGTACAATGAGCAGTTCTTC.